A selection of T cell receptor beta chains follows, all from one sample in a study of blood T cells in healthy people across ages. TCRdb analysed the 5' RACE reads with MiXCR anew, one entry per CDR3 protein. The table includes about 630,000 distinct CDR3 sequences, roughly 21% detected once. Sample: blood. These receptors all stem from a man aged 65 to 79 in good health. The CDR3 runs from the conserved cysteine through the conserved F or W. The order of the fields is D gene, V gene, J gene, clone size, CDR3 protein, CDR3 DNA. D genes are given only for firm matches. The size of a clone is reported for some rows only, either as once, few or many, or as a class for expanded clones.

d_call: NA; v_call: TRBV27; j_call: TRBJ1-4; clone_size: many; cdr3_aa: CASSSKKTDINEKLFF; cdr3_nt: TGTGCCAGCAGTTCGAAAAAGACAGATATTAATGAAAAACTGTTTTTT
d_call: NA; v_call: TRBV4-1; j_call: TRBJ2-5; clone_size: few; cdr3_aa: CASSQDAGMETQYF; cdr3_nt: TGCGCCAGCAGCCAAGATGCAGGGATGGAGACCCAGTACTTC
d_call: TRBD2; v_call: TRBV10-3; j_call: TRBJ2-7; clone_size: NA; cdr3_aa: CAISETGTSGYEQYF; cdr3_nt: TGTGCCATCAGTGAAACCGGGACTAGCGGGTACGAGCAGTACTTC
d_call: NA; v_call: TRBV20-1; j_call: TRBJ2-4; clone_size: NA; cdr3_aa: CSAPSRAKNIQYF; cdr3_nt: TGCAGTGCTCCGTCCCGGGCCAAAAACATTCAGTACTTC
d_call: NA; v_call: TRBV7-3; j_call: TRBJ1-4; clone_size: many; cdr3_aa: CASSLTPALGGEKLFF; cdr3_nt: TGTGCCAGCAGCTTAACTCCCGCCCTCGGAGGAGAAAAACTGTTTTTT
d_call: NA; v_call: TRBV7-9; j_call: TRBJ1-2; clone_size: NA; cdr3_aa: CASSLARASF; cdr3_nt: TGTGCCAGCAGCTTGGCCCGAGCATCCTTC
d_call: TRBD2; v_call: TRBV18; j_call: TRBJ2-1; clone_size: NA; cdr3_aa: CASSGQTSRNEQFF; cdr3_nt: TGTGCCAGCTCGGGCCAGACTAGCCGCAATGAGCAGTTCTTC
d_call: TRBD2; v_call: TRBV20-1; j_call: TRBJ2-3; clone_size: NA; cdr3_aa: CSVRPSGSYTQYF; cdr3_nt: TGCAGTGTCCGCCCTAGCGGGAGTTATACGCAGTATTTT
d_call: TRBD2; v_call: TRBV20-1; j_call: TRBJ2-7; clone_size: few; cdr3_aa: CSADWTSGREYEQYF; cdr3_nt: TGCAGTGCTGACTGGACTAGCGGGAGGGAGTACGAGCAGTACTTC
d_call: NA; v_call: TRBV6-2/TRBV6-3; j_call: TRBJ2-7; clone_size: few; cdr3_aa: CASMGYYEQYF; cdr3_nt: TGTGCCAGCATGGGCTACTACGAGCAGTACTTC
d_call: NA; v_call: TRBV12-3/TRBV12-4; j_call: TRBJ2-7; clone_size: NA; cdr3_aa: CASSPLGGYEQYF; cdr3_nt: TGTGCCAGCAGTCCCCTCGGGGGATACGAGCAGTACTTC
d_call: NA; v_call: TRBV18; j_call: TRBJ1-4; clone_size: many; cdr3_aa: CASSRATNEKLFF; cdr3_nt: TGTGCCAGCTCCCGTGCAACTAATGAAAAACTGTTTTTT